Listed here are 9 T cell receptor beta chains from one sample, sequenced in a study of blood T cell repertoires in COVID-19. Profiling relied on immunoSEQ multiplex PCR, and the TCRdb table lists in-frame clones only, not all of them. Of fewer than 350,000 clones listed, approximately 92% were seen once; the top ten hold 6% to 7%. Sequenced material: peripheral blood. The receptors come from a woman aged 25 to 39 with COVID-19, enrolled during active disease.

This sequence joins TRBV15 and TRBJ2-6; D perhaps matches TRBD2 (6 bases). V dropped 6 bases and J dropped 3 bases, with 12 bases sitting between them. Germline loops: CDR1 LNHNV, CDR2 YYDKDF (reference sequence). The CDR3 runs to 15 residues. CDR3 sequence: CATSLTGDGANVLTF. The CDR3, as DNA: TGTGCCACCAGTCTTACGGGGGATGGGGCCAACGTCCTGACTTTC.

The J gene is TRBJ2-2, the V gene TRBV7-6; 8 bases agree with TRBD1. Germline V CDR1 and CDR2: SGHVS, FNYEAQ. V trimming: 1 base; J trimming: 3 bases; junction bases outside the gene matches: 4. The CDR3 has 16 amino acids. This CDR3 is CASSLGAGGYTGELFF. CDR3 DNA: TGTGCCAGCAGCTTAGGTGCAGGGGGCTACACCGGGGAGCTGTTTTTT.

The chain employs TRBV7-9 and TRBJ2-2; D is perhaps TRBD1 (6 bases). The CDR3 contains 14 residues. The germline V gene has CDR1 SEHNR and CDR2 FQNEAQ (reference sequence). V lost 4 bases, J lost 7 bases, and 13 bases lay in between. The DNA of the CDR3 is TGTGCCAGCAGCTCCCCCCCGGGACACGGGGAGCTGTTTTTT. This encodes CASSSPPGHGELFF.

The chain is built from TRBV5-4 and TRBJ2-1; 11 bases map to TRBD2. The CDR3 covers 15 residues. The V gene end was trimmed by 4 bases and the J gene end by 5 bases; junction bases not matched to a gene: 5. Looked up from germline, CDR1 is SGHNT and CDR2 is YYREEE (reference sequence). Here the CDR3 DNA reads TGTGCCAGCAGCGCCGGGACTAGCGGCAACAATGAGCAGTTCTTC. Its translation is CASSAGTSGNNEQFF.

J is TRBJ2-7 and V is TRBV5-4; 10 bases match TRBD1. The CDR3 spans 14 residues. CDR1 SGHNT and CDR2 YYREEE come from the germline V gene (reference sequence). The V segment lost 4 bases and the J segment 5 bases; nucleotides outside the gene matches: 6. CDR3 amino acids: CASSPTGGYDEQYF. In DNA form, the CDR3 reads TGTGCCAGCAGCCCGACAGGGGGCTACGACGAGCAGTACTTC.

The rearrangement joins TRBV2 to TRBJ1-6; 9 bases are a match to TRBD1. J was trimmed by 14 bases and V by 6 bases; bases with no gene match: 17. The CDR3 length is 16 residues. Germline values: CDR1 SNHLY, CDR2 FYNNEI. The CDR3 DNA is TGTGCCAGCAGGGCTTCGTCCGGGACAGGGATTCAGGCCCTCCACTTT. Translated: CASRASSGTGIQALHF.

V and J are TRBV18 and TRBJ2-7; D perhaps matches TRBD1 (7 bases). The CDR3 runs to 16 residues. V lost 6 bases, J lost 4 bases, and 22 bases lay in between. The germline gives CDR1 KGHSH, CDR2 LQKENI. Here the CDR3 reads CASSPGGDRVVYEQYF. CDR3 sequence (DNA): TGTGCCAGCTCGCCCGGGGGTGACAGGGTAGTTTACGAGCAGTACTTC.

Here the CDR3 reads CASRDRVSYYGYTF. CDR3 sequence (DNA): TGTGCCAGCAGGGACAGGGTTTCGTACTATGGCTACACCTTC. V and J are TRBV2 and TRBJ1-2, with 8 bases lining up with TRBD1. The CDR3 has 14 amino acids. The ends lost 6 bases at V and 3 bases at J; junction bases unmatched: 6. The germline CDR1 and CDR2 sequences are SNHLY and FYNNEI. The full variable domain, with the rest looked up from reference TRBV2 and TRBJ1-2, is EPEVTQTPSHQVTQMGQEVILRCVPISNHLYFYWYRQILGQKVEFLVSFYNNEISEKSEIFDDQFSVERPDGSNFTLKIRSTKLEDSAMYFCASRDRVSYYGYTFGSGTRLTVV.

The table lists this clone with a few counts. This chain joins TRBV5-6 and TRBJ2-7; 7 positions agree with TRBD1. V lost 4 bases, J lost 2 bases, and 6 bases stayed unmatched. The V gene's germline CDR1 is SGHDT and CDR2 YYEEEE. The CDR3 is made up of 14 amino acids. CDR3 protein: CASSRRTGPYEQYF. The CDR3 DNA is TGTGCCAGCAGCCGCCGGACAGGCCCCTACGAGCAGTACTTC.